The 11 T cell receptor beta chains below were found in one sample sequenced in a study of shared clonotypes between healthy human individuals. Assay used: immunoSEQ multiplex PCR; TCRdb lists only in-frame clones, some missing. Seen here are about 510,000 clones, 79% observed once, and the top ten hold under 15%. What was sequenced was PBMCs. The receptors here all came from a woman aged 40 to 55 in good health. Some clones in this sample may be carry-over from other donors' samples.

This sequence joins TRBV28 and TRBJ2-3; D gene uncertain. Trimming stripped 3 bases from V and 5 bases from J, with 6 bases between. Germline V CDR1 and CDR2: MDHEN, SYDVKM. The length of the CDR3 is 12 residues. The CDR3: CASSFIRDTQYF. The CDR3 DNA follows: TGTGCCAGCAGTTTCATCAGAGATACGCAGTATTTT.

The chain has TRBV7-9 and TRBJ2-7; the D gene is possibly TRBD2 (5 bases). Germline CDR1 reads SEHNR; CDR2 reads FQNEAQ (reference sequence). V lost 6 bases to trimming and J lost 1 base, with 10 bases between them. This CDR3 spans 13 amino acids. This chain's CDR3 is CASSDTGSYEQYF. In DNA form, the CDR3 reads TGTGCCAGCAGTGATACGGGATCCTACGAGCAGTACTTC.

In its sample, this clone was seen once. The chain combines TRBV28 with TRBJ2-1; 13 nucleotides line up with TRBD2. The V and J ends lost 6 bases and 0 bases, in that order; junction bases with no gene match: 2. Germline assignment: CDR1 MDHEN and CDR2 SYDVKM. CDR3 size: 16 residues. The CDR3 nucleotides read TGTGCCAGCAGCTGGACTAGCGGGAGCTCCTACAATGAGCAGTTCTTC. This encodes CASSWTSGSSYNEQFF.

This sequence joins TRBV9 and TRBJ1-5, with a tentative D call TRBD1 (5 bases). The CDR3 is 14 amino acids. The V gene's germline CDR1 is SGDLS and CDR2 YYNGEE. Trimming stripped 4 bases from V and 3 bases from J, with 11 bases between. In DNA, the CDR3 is TGTGCCAGCAGCCCCCGGGGCTCCAATCAGCCCCAGCATTTT. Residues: CASSPRGSNQPQHF.

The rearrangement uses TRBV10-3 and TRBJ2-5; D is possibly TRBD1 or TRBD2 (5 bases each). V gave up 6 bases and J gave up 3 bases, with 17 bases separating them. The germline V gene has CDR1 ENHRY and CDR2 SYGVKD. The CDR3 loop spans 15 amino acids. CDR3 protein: CAIRGERGVEETQYF. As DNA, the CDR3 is TGTGCCATCAGGGGGGAGAGGGGTGTGGAAGAGACCCAGTACTTC.

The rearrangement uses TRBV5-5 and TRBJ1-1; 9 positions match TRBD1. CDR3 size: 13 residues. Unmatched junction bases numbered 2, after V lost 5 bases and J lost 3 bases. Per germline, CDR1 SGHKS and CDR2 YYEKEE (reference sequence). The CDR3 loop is CASRRTGDTEAFF. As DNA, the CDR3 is TGTGCCAGCAGACGGACAGGGGACACTGAAGCTTTCTTT.

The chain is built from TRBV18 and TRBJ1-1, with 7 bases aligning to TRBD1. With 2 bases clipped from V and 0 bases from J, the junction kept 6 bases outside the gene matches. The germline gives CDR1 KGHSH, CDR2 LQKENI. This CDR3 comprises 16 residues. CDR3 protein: CASSPMTGIMNTEAFF. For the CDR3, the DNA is TGTGCCAGCTCACCAATGACAGGGATTATGAACACTGAAGCTTTCTTT. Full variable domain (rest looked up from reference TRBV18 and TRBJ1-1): NAGVMQNPRHLVRRRGQEARLRCSPMKGHSHVYWYRQLPEEGLKFMVYLQKENIIDESGMPKERFSAEFPKEGPSILRIQQVVRGDSAAYFCASSPMTGIMNTEAFFGQGTRLTVV.

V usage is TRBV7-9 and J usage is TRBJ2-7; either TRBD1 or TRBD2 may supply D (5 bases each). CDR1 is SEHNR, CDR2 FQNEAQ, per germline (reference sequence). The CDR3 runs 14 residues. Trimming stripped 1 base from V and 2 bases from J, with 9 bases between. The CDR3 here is CASSLGMGPYEQYF. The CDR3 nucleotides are TGTGCCAGCAGCTTAGGTATGGGACCCTACGAGCAGTACTTC. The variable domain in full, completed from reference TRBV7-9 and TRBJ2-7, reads DTGVSQNPRHKITKRGQNVTFRCDPISEHNRLYWYRQTLGQGPEFLTYFQNEAQLEKSRLLSDRFSAERPKGSFSTLEIQRTEQGDSAMYLCASSLGMGPYEQYFGPGTRLTVT.

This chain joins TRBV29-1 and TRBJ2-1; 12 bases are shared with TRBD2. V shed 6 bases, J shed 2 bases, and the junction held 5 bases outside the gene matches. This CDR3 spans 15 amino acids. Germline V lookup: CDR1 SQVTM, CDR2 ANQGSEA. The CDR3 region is CSVYRLAGAYNEQFF. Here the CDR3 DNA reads TGCAGCGTGTACCGACTAGCGGGAGCCTACAATGAGCAGTTCTTC.

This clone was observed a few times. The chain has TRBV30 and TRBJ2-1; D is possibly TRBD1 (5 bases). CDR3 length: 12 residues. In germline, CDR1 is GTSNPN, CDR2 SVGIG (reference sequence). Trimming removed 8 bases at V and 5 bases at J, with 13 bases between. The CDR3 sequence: CAQGKRHNEQFF. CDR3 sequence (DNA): TGTGCCCAGGGTAAACGTCACAATGAGCAGTTCTTC.

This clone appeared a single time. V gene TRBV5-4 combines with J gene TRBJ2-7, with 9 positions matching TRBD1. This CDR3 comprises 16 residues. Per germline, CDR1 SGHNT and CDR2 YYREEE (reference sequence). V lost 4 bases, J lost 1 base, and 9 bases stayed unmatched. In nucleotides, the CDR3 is TGTGCCAGCAGCCTGGAGATGACAGGGGGGTCCTACGAGCAGTACTTC. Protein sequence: CASSLEMTGGSYEQYF.